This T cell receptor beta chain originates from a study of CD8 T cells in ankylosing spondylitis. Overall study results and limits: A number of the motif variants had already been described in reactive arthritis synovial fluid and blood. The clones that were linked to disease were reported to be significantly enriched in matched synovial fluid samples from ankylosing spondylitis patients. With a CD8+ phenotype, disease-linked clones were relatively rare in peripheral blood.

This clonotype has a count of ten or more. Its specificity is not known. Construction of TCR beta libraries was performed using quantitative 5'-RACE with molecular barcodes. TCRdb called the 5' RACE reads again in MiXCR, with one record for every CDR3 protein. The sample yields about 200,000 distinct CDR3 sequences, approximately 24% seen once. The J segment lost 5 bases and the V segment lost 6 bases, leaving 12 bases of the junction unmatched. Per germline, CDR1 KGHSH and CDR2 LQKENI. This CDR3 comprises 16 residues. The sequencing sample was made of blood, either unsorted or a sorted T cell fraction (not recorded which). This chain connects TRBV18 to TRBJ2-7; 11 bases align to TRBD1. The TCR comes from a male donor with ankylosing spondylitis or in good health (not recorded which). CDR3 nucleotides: TGTGCCAGCTCCTCCACCCAAGGACAGGGGGCCCACGAGCAGTACTTC. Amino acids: CASSSTQGQGAHEQYF. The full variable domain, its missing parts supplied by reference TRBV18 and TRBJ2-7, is NAGVMQNPRHLVRRRGQEARLRCSPMKGHSHVYWYRQLPEEGLKFMVYLQKENIIDESGMPKERFSAEFPKEGPSILRIQQVVRGDSAAYFCASSSTQGQGAHEQYFGPGTRLTVT.